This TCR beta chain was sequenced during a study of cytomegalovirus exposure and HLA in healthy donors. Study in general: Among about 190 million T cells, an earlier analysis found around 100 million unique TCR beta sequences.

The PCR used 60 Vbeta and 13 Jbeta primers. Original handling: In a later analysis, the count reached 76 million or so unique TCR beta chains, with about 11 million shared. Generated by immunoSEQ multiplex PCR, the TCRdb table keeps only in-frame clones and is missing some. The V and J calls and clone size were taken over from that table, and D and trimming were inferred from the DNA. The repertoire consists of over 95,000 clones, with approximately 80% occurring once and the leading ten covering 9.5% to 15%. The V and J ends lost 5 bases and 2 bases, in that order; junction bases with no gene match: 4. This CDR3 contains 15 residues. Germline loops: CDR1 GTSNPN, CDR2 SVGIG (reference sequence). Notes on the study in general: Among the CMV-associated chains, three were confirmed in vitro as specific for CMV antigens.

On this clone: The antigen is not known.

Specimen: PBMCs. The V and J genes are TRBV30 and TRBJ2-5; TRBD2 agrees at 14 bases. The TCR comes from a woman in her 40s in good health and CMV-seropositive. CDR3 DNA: TGTGCCTGGCGGGGACTAGCGGGGGTACAAGAGACCCAGTACTTC. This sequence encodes CAWRGLAGVQETQYF.